The 14 T cell receptor beta chains below all came from one sample that was sequenced in a study of cytomegalovirus exposure and HLA in healthy donors. The PCR contained 60 Vbeta and 13 Jbeta primers. Libraries were prepared by immunoSEQ multiplex PCR; TCRdb keeps only in-frame clonotypes and omits some of them. The sample holds about 180,000 clones, over 70% seen once. The sample was PBMCs. These receptors originate from a woman aged 60-75 years in good health and CMV-seropositive.

The chain combines TRBV28 with TRBJ2-5; 7 bases align to TRBD2. Looked up from germline, CDR1 is MDHEN and CDR2 is SYDVKM. V was pared by 6 bases and J by 2 bases, with 9 bases of the junction left unmatched. This CDR3 is 15 amino acids long. CDR3 in amino acids: CASSTSPSGQETQYF. In DNA, the CDR3 is TGTGCCAGCAGCACATCTCCTAGCGGACAAGAGACCCAGTACTTC.

The V gene is TRBV19, the J gene TRBJ1-5; a possible D gene is TRBD1 (6 bases). Germline V gene lookup returns CDR1 LNHDA and CDR2 SQIVND (reference sequence). CDR3 length: 13 residues. The V end lost 6 bases, the J end lost 7 bases, and 13 bases lay between the germline ends. The CDR3 here is CASRQGRWQPQHF. The CDR3 bases are TGTGCCAGTAGGCAGGGGAGATGGCAGCCCCAGCATTTT.

The chain combines TRBV27 with TRBJ1-2; TRBD1 matches at 7 bases. Germline V gene data show CDR1 as MNHEY and CDR2 as SMNVEV (reference sequence). The V segment lost 5 bases and the J segment 8 bases; nucleotides outside the gene matches: 11. The length of the CDR3 is 14 residues. The CDR3 loop reads CASSPYRQGVGYTF. The DNA for the CDR3 is TGTGCCAGCAGTCCCTACCGGCAGGGGGTGGGCTACACCTTC.

This clone has just a few counts. The J gene is TRBJ2-7, the V gene TRBV5-1, with a possible D match to TRBD1 (5 bases). Trimming cost V 5 bases and J 1 base, with 10 bases left between them. In germline, CDR1 is SGHRS, CDR2 YFSETQ. There are 13 residues in the CDR3. The CDR3 spells CASSSDSSYEQYF. CDR3 nucleotide sequence: TGCGCCAGCAGTAGTGACAGTTCCTACGAGCAGTACTTC.

The V and J genes are TRBV5-1 and TRBJ1-1; the D is unclear. Germline V gives CDR1 SGHRS, CDR2 YFSETQ. V lost 0 bases to trimming and J lost 0 bases, with 9 bases between them. The CDR3 runs to 15 residues. The CDR3 DNA follows: TGCGCCAGCAGCTTGGATACAGCCATGAACACTGAAGCTTTCTTT. Its translation: CASSLDTAMNTEAFF.

The chain has TRBV2 and TRBJ2-2, with D possibly matching TRBD2 (5 bases). This CDR3 has 13 residues. Trimming removed 8 bases at V and 6 bases at J, with 13 bases between. Germline V gene sequence: CDR1 SNHLY, CDR2 FYNNEI. CDR3 nucleotides: TGTGCCAGCTTAAGGGAAGCGGCCGGGGAGCTGTTTTTT. Residues: CASLREAAGELFF. Using reference TRBV2 and TRBJ2-2 for the parts outside the CDR3, the full variable domain is EPEVTQTPSHQVTQMGQEVILRCVPISNHLYFYWYRQILGQKVEFLVSFYNNEISEKSEIFDDQFSVERPDGSNFTLKIRSTKLEDSAMYFCASLREAAGELFFGEGSRLTVL.

The rearrangement links TRBV12-5 to TRBJ2-3, with 9 bases matching TRBD1. From germline, CDR1 is LGHNT and CDR2 FRNRAP. Germline trimming cut 7 bases from V and 2 bases from J; bases unmatched to any gene: 4. The CDR3 has 14 residues. DNA for the CDR3: TGTGCTAGTGCCACAGGGGGCATCACAGATACGCAGTATTTT. Translation: CASATGGITDTQYF.

The rearrangement links TRBV30 to TRBJ1-1; D call uncertain. V lost 7 bases to trimming and J lost 3 bases, with 12 bases between them. This CDR3 is built from 12 residues. Germline V gene lookup returns CDR1 GTSNPN and CDR2 SVGIG (reference sequence). DNA for the CDR3: TGTGCCTCCACTGAGGGTTACACTGAAGCTTTCTTT. Encoded protein: CASTEGYTEAFF.

The rearrangement uses TRBV6-1 and TRBJ2-5; D gene ambiguous. The ends were cut back, 2 bases at V and 11 bases at J, with 15 bases in the middle. This CDR3 has 13 amino acids. Germline lookup yields CDR1 MNHNS and CDR2 SASEGT. CDR3 sequence reads: CASSELAGIGQYF. Written as DNA, the CDR3 is TGTGCCAGCAGTGAACTGGCAGGAATTGGGCAGTACTTC.

The chain employs TRBV10-2 and TRBJ1-1; TRBD1 matches at 8 bases. CDR1 WSHSY and CDR2 SAAADI come from the germline V gene. With 6 bases clipped from V and 4 bases from J, the junction kept 10 bases outside the gene matches. The CDR3 extends over 15 amino acids. CDR3 nucleotide sequence: TGCGCCAGCAGCTCCCTGGACAGGGAGGGCACTGAAGCTTTCTTT. The encoded protein is CASSSLDREGTEAFF.

CDR3 sequence: CASSPRRTSYEQYF. For the CDR3, the DNA is TGTGCCAGCAGTCCCAGACGGACAAGCTACGAGCAGTACTTC. This chain links TRBV27 with TRBJ2-7, with a weak D call TRBD1 (5 bases). The CDR3 spans 14 residues. Trimming took 5 bases from V and 3 from J, leaving 14 bases between them. The germline CDR1 and CDR2 sequences are MNHEY and SMNVEV (reference sequence).

The chain couples TRBV12-5 to TRBJ1-2; TRBD1 matches at 8 bases. The ends lost 1 base at V and 7 bases at J; junction bases unmatched: 5. This CDR3 comprises 14 residues. Looked up from germline, CDR1 is LGHNT and CDR2 is FRNRAP. CDR3 residues: CASGLAGGQGGYTF. Written as DNA, the CDR3 is TGTGCTAGTGGTTTGGCAGGGGGCCAGGGTGGCTACACCTTC.

This rearrangement joins TRBV6-1 to TRBJ1-2; TRBD1 aligns across 7 bases. CDR3 length: 15 amino acids. V trimming: 5 bases; J trimming: 1 base; junction bases outside the gene matches: 7. Germline V gene sequence: CDR1 MNHNS, CDR2 SASEGT. CDR3 region: CASSLRQGHNYGYTF. Written as DNA, the CDR3 is TGTGCCAGCAGTCTACGACAGGGCCATAACTATGGCTACACCTTC.

This clone was detected a few times. CDR3 bases: TGTGCCAGTAGTATAGGGACAGGGGGCTCGGACACTGAAGCTTTCTTT. Amino acids: CASSIGTGGSDTEAFF. This rearrangement joins TRBV19 to TRBJ1-1; TRBD1 aligns across 11 bases. Germline trimming cut 1 base from V and 3 bases from J; bases unmatched to any gene: 4. This CDR3 has 16 residues. The germline gives CDR1 LNHDA, CDR2 SQIVND (reference sequence).